The 7 T cell receptor beta chains below come from one sample, sequenced in a study of shared clonotypes between healthy human individuals. Profiled with immunoSEQ multiplex PCR; TCRdb holds only in-frame clones, not every one. There are over a million clones in the sample; around 76% occur only once, and approximately 1.5% lies in the top ten. The sequenced sample consisted of memory CD4+ T cells sorted from blood. Subset given: CD45RA-negative fraction. The receptor source for this set is a man aged 18 to 29 in good health.

V is TRBV6-5 and J is TRBJ2-7; D gene ambiguous. Germline V gene sequence: CDR1 MNHEY, CDR2 SVGAGI. V gave up 7 bases and J gave up 0 bases, with 13 bases separating them. The CDR3 has 14 residues. The CDR3 here is CASMSTLSSYEQYF. The CDR3 coding sequence is TGTGCCAGCATGTCTACACTGAGCTCCTACGAGCAGTACTTC.

A few counts support this clone. The J gene is TRBJ1-3, the V gene TRBV6-5; weak D call: TRBD1 (6 bases). CDR3 size: 14 residues. V was clipped by 6 bases and J by 4 bases, with 13 bases between them. In germline, CDR1 is MNHEY, CDR2 SVGAGI. The CDR3 loop reads CASRTGYSGNTIYF. CDR3 in DNA: TGTGCCAGCAGGACAGGATACAGCGGAAACACCATATATTTT.

The chain couples TRBV6-5 to TRBJ2-5; 7 bases align to TRBD1. Unmatched junction bases numbered 3, after V lost 6 bases and J lost 5 bases. The germline V gene has CDR1 MNHEY and CDR2 SVGAGI. The CDR3 runs 12 residues. The CDR3 sequence is CASRDRLETQYF. CDR3 bases: TGTGCCAGCAGGGACAGGCTTGAGACCCAGTACTTC.

This chain connects TRBV2 to TRBJ2-2; D may be TRBD1 (5 bases). The germline V gene has CDR1 SNHLY and CDR2 FYNNEI. V lost 8 bases to trimming and J lost 2 bases, with 9 bases between them. The CDR3 length is 13 residues. CDR3 DNA sequence: TGTGCCAGCCGCGACAGAAACACCGGGGAGCTGTTTTTT. Translated: CASRDRNTGELFF.

The chain employs TRBV30 and TRBJ1-3, with 12 bases aligning to TRBD1. V shed 8 bases, J shed 7 bases, and the junction held 6 bases outside the gene matches. The length of the CDR3 is 13 residues. Germline CDR1 and CDR2: GTSNPN and SVGIG (reference sequence). The CDR3 is CAGDRGPRNTIYF. The CDR3 coding sequence is TGTGCCGGGGACAGGGGGCCCCGCAACACCATATATTTT.

The V and J genes are TRBV5-4 and TRBJ2-7; 9 bases match TRBD1. The CDR3 is 13 residues long. With 4 bases clipped from V and 5 bases from J, the junction kept 4 bases outside the gene matches. The germline V gene encodes CDR1 SGHNT and CDR2 YYREEE (reference sequence). This CDR3 is CASSRDRADEQYF. DNA of the CDR3: TGTGCCAGCAGCAGGGACAGGGCGGACGAGCAGTACTTC.

This clone came up once. This chain uses TRBV27 with TRBJ2-7; possible D gene TRBD1, 5 bases. The germline CDR1 and CDR2 sequences are MNHEY and SMNVEV (reference sequence). The V end was cut by 5 bases, the J end by 0 bases, with 17 bases between. The CDR3 covers 16 residues. CDR3 region: CASSRGKMVSSYEQYF. The CDR3 coding sequence is TGTGCCAGCAGTAGGGGCAAAATGGTAAGCTCCTACGAGCAGTACTTC.